The clone carrying this T cell receptor (beta chain) was detected only a few times. The data were obtained in a study of blood T cell repertoires in COVID-19. The protocol was immunoSEQ multiplex PCR, while the TCRdb copy is restricted to in-frame clones and leaves out a portion. The table has approximately 210,000 clones, less than 90% seen once; the top ten hold 0.7% to 0.95%. The CDR3 runs 13 residues. Germline V gene lookup returns CDR1 SGHRS and CDR2 YFSETQ. Unmatched junction bases numbered 2, after V lost 4 bases and J lost 4 bases. Input material: peripheral blood. This TCR derives from a woman aged 70-85 years with acute or convalescent COVID-19. The V gene is TRBV5-1, the J gene TRBJ2-5, with TRBD2 matching 9 bases. The CDR3 protein is CASSVGLAETQYF. The CDR3 DNA follows: TGCGCCAGCAGCGTGGGACTAGCAGAGACCCAGTACTTC. The full variable domain, with the rest looked up from reference TRBV5-1 and TRBJ2-5, is KAGVTQTPRYLIKTRGQQVTLSCSPISGHRSVSWYQQTPGQGLQFLFEYFSETQRNKGNFPGRFSGRQFSNSRSEMNVSTLELGDSALYLCASSVGLAETQYFGPGTRLLVL.